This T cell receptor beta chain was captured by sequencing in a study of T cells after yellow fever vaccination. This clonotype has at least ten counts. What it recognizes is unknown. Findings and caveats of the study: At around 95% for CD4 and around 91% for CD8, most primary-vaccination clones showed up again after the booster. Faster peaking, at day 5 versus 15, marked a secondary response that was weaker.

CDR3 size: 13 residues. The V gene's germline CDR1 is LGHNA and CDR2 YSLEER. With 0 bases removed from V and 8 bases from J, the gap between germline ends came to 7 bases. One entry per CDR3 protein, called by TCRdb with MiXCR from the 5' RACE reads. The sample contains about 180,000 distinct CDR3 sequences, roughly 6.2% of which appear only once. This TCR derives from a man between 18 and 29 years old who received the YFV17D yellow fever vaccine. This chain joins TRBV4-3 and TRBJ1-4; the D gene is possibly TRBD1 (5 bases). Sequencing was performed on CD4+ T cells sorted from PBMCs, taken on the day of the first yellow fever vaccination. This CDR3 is CASSQDWGEKLFF. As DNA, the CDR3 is TGCGCCAGCAGCCAAGATTGGGGGGAAAAACTGTTTTTT.